One sample yielded the 5 T cell receptor beta chains listed below, sequenced in a study of cytomegalovirus exposure and HLA in healthy donors. PCR primers comprised 60 Vbeta and 13 Jbeta primers. Repertoires were generated with immunoSEQ multiplex PCR, while TCRdb's copy carries only in-frame clones and drops some. The profile shows under 200,000 clones, around 81% of them singletons. Specimen: PBMCs. The receptors come from a woman in her late teens or twenties in good health and CMV-seropositive.

This chain connects TRBV6-5 to TRBJ2-1; TRBD2 agrees at 7 bases. The CDR3 covers 15 residues. The germline CDR1 and CDR2 sequences are MNHEY and SVGAGI. Trimming cost V 5 bases and J 7 bases; bases outside gene matches: 11. In DNA, the CDR3 is TGTGCCAGCAGTCCGTTAGGGGCGGGGGAAAATGAGCAGTTCTTC. Residues: CASSPLGAGENEQFF.

This chain links TRBV4-1 with TRBJ2-5, with 8 bases that match TRBD2. The germline V gene has CDR1 MGHRA and CDR2 YSYEKL. This CDR3 contains 17 residues. The junction had 12 bases not matched to a gene; V was cut back by 1 base and J by 5 bases. The CDR3 DNA follows: TGCGCCAGCAGCCAAGGATTGACGGGGGGGCCCGGGGAGACCCAGTACTTC. It encodes CASSQGLTGGPGETQYF.

The V gene is TRBV5-6, the J gene TRBJ2-7; TRBD1 matches at 10 bases. Losses at the gene ends were 5 bases for V and 4 bases for J; bases not matched to a gene: 9. There are 15 residues in the CDR3. Germline V gives CDR1 SGHDT, CDR2 YYEEEE. CDR3 protein: CASSYGTGAVYEQYF. In nucleotides, the CDR3 is TGTGCCAGCAGTTATGGGACAGGGGCAGTGTACGAGCAGTACTTC.

V is TRBV5-5 and J is TRBJ1-2, with D unresolved. CDR1 SGHKS and CDR2 YYEKEE come from the germline V gene (reference sequence). CDR3 length: 16 residues. Trimming stripped 0 bases from V and 7 bases from J, with 19 bases between. CDR3 in DNA: TGTGCCAGCAGCTTGGGACCCGATGTCCGGTCGGGTGGCTACACCTTC. Translating it yields CASSLGPDVRSGGYTF.

The chain combines TRBV7-6 with TRBJ2-3; TRBD1 agrees at 7 bases. Germline CDR1 SGHVS, CDR2 FNYEAQ. The V and J ends lost 4 bases and 2 bases, in that order; junction bases with no gene match: 12. CDR3 length: 17 residues. The CDR3 protein is CASSSRGQSLNTDTQYF. The DNA for the CDR3 is TGTGCCAGCAGCTCACGGGGACAGAGTCTTAACACAGATACGCAGTATTTT.